This T cell receptor (beta chain) originates from a study of regulatory T cells in long-lasting Graves disease. Findings and limits, study-wide: The study found lower TCR diversity in persistent Graves' patients than in newly diagnosed ones. Accuracy was possibly reduced by small sample size. Repertoires from persistent disease leaned toward TRBV28, TRBJ1-2 and TRBJ2-5.

The time point is: persistent/refractory GD, antithyroid drugs over 5 years with positive TRAb. Researchers made the TCR library from RNA that was extracted from PBMCs. Peripheral blood, around 9.7 milliliters per patient, was collected in EDTA tubes. This clonotype was detected many times. What it recognizes is unknown. V gave up 6 bases and J gave up 2 bases; unmatched junction bases: 9. The CDR3 has 15 amino acids. Looked up from germline, CDR1 is MDHEN and CDR2 is SYDVKM. Construction of TCR beta libraries relied on iRepertoire HTBI primers and on Arm-PCR targeting CDR3 regions. TCRdb redid the calling of the multiplex PCR reads with MiXCR, one entry per CDR3 protein. The sample shows about 470,000 distinct CDR3 sequences, under 25% of them seen only once.

This chain uses TRBV28 with TRBJ2-7; 8 nucleotides line up with TRBD1. This sequence was found in a female donor with Graves disease. The sample in question was peripheral blood mononuclear cells (PBMCs), obtained when the disease was refractory, from a patient treated with antithyroid drugs. The CDR3 protein is CASSLGGTGAYEQYF. The CDR3 DNA is TGTGCCAGCAGCCTAGGGGGGACAGGCGCCTACGAGCAGTACTTC.